The 13 T cell receptor beta chains presented below share a single source sample, sequenced in a study of early T cells in non-severe SARS-CoV-2 infection. One entry per CDR3 protein results from TCRdb running MiXCR on the 5' RACE reads. Of 35,000 to 40,000 distinct CDR3 sequences listed, about 5% are singletons. Input material: whole blood. The receptors derive from an adult who was a healthcare worker with PCR-confirmed SARS-CoV-2 infection or an uninfected control (not recorded which).

By its share, this clonotype is medium-sized. The genes are TRBV7-8 and TRBJ2-2; D is uncertain. The length of the CDR3 is 15 residues. Germline V CDR1 and CDR2: SGHVS, FQNEAQ. V was clipped by 3 bases and J by 6 bases, with 14 bases between them. The CDR3 DNA follows: TGTGCCAGCAGCTTTGGTGGGGAAGTCGCCGGGGAGCTGTTTTTT. Translating it yields CASSFGGEVAGELFF.

This clonotype was counted ten times or more. The V gene is TRBV19, the J gene TRBJ1-1; D remains unclear. The CDR3 loop spans 12 amino acids. Looked up from germline, CDR1 is LNHDA and CDR2 is SQIVND (reference sequence). V lost 7 bases and J lost 1, with 7 bases in between. The DNA of the CDR3 is TGTGCCAGTAAAACGGGGAACACTGAAGCTTTCTTT. Translated: CASKTGNTEAFF.

In its sample, this clonotype was seen many times. The chain is built from TRBV4-1 and TRBJ2-1; 10 bases agree with TRBD2. Per germline, CDR1 MGHRA and CDR2 YSYEKL. The CDR3 contains 16 residues. The J segment lost 7 bases and the V segment lost 0 bases, leaving 6 bases of the junction unmatched. CDR3 nucleotide sequence: TGCGCCAGCAGCCAAGATCTAGCGGGAGTCCGGAATGAGCAGTTCTTC. Its translation: CASSQDLAGVRNEQFF.

Ten or more counts support this clonotype. V gene TRBV7-9 combines with J gene TRBJ2-1; the match to TRBD1 covers 8 bases. Germline V gene lookup returns CDR1 SEHNR and CDR2 FQNEAQ (reference sequence). The trim removed 7 bases at V and 7 bases at J, leaving 15 bases unmatched. The CDR3 covers 16 residues. The CDR3 loop reads CASTWKGRGQRNEQFF. CDR3 nucleotide sequence: TGTGCCAGCACTTGGAAGGGCAGGGGGCAACGGAATGAGCAGTTCTTC.

This clonotype was observed at least ten times. The V and J genes are TRBV5-1 and TRBJ2-1; the D is unclear. Germline assignment: CDR1 SGHRS and CDR2 YFSETQ. The length of the CDR3 is 15 residues. Trimming removed 0 bases from V and 7 bases from J, with 14 bases in between. In DNA, the CDR3 is TGCGCCAGCAGCTTGGACAGAAATCTGGGAAATGAGCAGTTCTTC. Translation gives CASSLDRNLGNEQFF.

This clonotype was counted ten times or more. The chain recombines TRBV30 with TRBJ1-4; no clear D. The germline V gene has CDR1 GTSNPN and CDR2 SVGIG (reference sequence). The V end lost 3 bases, the J end lost 0 bases, and 8 bases lay between the germline ends. This CDR3 is built from 14 residues. The CDR3 DNA reads as TGTGCCTGGAGCTCCGGTGCAACTAATGAAAAACTGTTTTTT. Protein sequence: CAWSSGATNEKLFF.

This clonotype was observed at least ten times. V and J are TRBV28 and TRBJ2-3, with D unclear. V lost 2 bases and J 2 bases, leaving 5 bases between the germline ends. Germline CDR1 reads MDHEN; CDR2 reads SYDVKM. CDR3 length equals 13 residues. The CDR3 loop reads CASSLPSTDTQYF. CDR3 nucleotides: TGTGCCAGCAGTTTACCCTCCACAGATACGCAGTATTTT.

This clonotype was found once. This may be a read error: a much more frequent sequence differs by one nucleotide. This chain uses TRBV2 with TRBJ2-3, with a weak D call TRBD2 (6 bases). CDR1 and CDR2 from the germline V gene are SNHLY and FYNNEI. The CDR3 extends over 14 amino acids. V was shortened by 10 bases and J by 3 bases, with 17 bases between the two germline ends. Here the CDR3 reads CATPTSRQTDTQYF. CDR3 coding DNA: TGTGCCACACCGACTAGTAGACAGACAGATACGCAGTATTTT.

As DNA, the CDR3 is TGCAGCGCCCTAGCCGGGACAGGGGGCGCCTATGGCTACACCTTC. Protein sequence: CSALAGTGGAYGYTF. J is TRBJ1-2 and V is TRBV29-1; 12 bases are a match to TRBD1. The ends lost 7 bases at V and 4 bases at J; junction bases unmatched: 10. The CDR3 runs 15 residues. Germline loops: CDR1 SQVTM, CDR2 ANQGSEA.

In this sample, this clonotype turned up many times. This sequence joins TRBV18 and TRBJ2-3, with no clear D. The CDR3 sequence is 16 residues long. V was shortened by 6 bases and J by 1 base, with 17 bases between the two germline ends. Germline V gene lookup returns CDR1 KGHSH and CDR2 LQKENI. The CDR3 coding sequence is TGTGCCAGCTCTCTAACCTCTGGCGGACGCACAGATACGCAGTATTTT. Protein product: CASSLTSGGRTDTQYF.

This clonotype was seen repeatedly, ten times or more. The chain links TRBV7-2 to TRBJ1-5; D is uncertain. The germline V and J ends were trimmed by 5 bases and 2 bases, with 13 bases remaining between them. Germline V gene lookup returns CDR1 SGHTA and CDR2 FQGNSA. The CDR3 totals 15 residues. CDR3 in amino acids: CASSAGGLGNQPQHF. The CDR3 DNA is TGTGCCAGCAGCGCCGGAGGGTTGGGCAATCAGCCCCAGCATTTT.

This clonotype was seen at least ten times. The V gene is TRBV20-1, the J gene TRBJ1-1; D is undetermined. CDR1 is DFQATT and CDR2 is SNEGSKA in the germline V gene (reference sequence). The CDR3 runs 14 residues. Trimming took 0 bases from V and 1 from J, leaving 9 bases between them. The CDR3 spells CSARDRVGNTEAFF. The CDR3 nucleotides are TGCAGTGCTAGAGATAGAGTGGGGAACACTGAAGCTTTCTTT.

Many counts were recorded for this clonotype. The rearrangement links TRBV27 to TRBJ1-5; 7 nucleotides match TRBD1. The V gene's germline CDR1 is MNHEY and CDR2 SMNVEV (reference sequence). This CDR3 region has 15 residues. V lost 8 bases and J lost 4; bases outside the gene matches: 11. CDR3 loop: CASGTQGKGNQPQHF. The DNA of the CDR3 is TGTGCCAGCGGCACACAGGGGAAGGGGAATCAGCCCCAGCATTTT.